This T cell receptor beta chain was sequenced in a study of PD-L1 blockade in urothelial cancer. Whole-study context: Bladder-origin urothelial cancer in males covered about 90% of the 29 patients. After treatment start, blood was analyzed at 3 weeks (second dose) and at 6 weeks. Patients previously received 0 to 3 chemotherapy regimens.

The data were produced by immunoSEQ multiplex PCR, yet TCRdb's version contains in-frame clones alone and is incomplete. The sample comprises 100,000 to 150,000 clones, about 84% of which are singletons, and approximately 2.4% rests with the top ten. The CDR3 covers 14 residues. V was trimmed by 3 bases and J by 7 bases, leaving 13 bases between them. From germline, CDR1 is SEHNR and CDR2 FQNEAQ (reference sequence). Time point denoted: peripheral blood 6 weeks after treatment start. Sequences were derived from PBMCs, sampled around atezolizumab (anti-PD-L1) treatment. This receptor was taken from a man aged 50-59 years with urothelial cancer. The chain links TRBV7-9 to TRBJ2-4; perhaps TRBD2 as D (7 bases). The CDR3: CASSLGGAVNIQYF. DNA for the CDR3: TGTGCCAGCAGCTTGGGGGGGGCGGTGAACATTCAGTACTTC.